This record concerns one T cell receptor (beta chain) sequence. Original handling: Cell counts per sample came from amplifying reference gene primers. Generated by immunoSEQ multiplex PCR, the TCRdb table keeps only in-frame clones and is missing some. The DNA was the basis for D and trimming; V, J and clone size are from that table. This sample has 270,000 or so clones, with around 88% found just once. This sample is drawn from a study of blood T cell repertoires in COVID-19. Across the whole study: There were acute and convalescent COVID-19 samples, and they came from the United States, Italy and Spain. The cDNA or gDNA used as material had been derived from T cells, B-cell-depleted T cells, or PBMCs.

Per the germline V gene, CDR1 is SGHDT and CDR2 is YYEEEE. This CDR3 contains 12 residues. V lost 0 bases, J lost 8 bases, and 8 bases lay in between. This TCR was sampled from a man in his forties with acute or convalescent COVID-19. The gene calls are TRBV5-6 and TRBJ1-2; no clear D. Sequences were obtained from peripheral blood. CDR3: CASSLEQLGYTF. The CDR3 nucleotides are TGTGCCAGCAGCTTGGAACAATTGGGCTACACCTTC. Full variable domain (remainder filled in from reference TRBV5-6 and TRBJ1-2): DAGVTQSPTHLIKTRGQQVTLRCSPKSGHDTVSWYQQALGQGPQFIFQYYEEEERQRGNFPDRFSGHQFPNYSSELNVNALLLGDSALYLCASSLEQLGYTFGSGTRLTVV.